This TCR beta chain was found in a study of multiple sclerosis patients with progressive multifocal leukoencephalopathy. This clone was counted only a few times. Its antigen remains unknown. Overall study results and limits: Lower normalized Shannon entropy suggested reduced TRB diversity in most PML patients.

Repertoires were generated with immunoSEQ multiplex PCR, while TCRdb's copy carries only in-frame clones and drops some. The repertoire has 30,000 or so clones, nearly 90% of them found once; the top ten carry 1.3%. The sample's time point: approximately twelve months of natalizumab therapy. The starting material was PBMCs, obtained from a patient treated with natalizumab. The receptor was isolated from a human donor with multiple sclerosis.

The CDR3 bases are TGCAGCGTTGGGGTGGCGGGAAACTATGGCTACACCTTC. Its protein is CSVGVAGNYGYTF. The chain uses TRBV29-1 and TRBJ1-2; D remains ambiguous. The V end lost 4 bases, the J end lost 2 bases, and 11 bases lay between the germline ends. The CDR3 has 13 amino acids. Germline V CDR1 and CDR2: SQVTM, ANQGSEA.